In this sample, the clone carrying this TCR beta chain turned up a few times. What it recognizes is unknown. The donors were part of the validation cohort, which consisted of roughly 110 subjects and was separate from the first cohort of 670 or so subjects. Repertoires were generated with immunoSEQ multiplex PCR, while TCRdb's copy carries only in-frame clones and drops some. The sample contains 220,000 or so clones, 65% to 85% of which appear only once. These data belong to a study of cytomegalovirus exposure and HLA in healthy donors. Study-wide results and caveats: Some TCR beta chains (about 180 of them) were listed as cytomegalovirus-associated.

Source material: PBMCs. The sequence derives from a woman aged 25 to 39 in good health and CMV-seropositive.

CDR3 nucleotides: TGTGCCAGCAGCTTAGACGTGAAGGGACTCTCTACCGGGGAGCTGTTTTTT. It specifies CASSLDVKGLSTGELFF. This chain connects TRBV7-6 to TRBJ2-2, with a possible D match to TRBD2 (6 bases). Germline values: CDR1 SGHVS, CDR2 FNYEAQ. Trimming shortened V by 1 base and J by 5 bases, and 17 bases separated the two germline ends. The CDR3 is 17 residues long. The whole variable domain, remainder taken from reference TRBV7-6 and TRBJ2-2, is GAGVSQSPRYKVTKRGQDVALRCDPISGHVSLYWYRQALGQGPEFLTYFNYEAQQDKSGLPNDRFSAERPEGSISTLTIQRTEQRDSAMYRCASSLDVKGLSTGELFFGEGSRLTVL.